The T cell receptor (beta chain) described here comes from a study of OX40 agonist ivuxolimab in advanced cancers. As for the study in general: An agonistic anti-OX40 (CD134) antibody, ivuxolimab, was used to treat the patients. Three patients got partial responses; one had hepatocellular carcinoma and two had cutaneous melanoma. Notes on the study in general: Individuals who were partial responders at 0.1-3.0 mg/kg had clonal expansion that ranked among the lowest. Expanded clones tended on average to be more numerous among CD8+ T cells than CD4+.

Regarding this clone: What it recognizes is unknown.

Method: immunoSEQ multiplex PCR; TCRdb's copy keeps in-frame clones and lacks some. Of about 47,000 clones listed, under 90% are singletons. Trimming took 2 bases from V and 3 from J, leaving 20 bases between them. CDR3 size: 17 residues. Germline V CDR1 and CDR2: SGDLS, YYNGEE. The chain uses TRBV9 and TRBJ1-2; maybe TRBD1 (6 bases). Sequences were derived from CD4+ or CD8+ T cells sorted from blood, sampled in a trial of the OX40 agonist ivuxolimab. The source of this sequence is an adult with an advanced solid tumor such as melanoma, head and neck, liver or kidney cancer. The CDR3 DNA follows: TGTGCCAGCAGCGTGCGAAGTGGGTACAGGGAGGACTATGGCTACACCTTC. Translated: CASSVRSGYREDYGYTF.